The 8 T cell receptor beta chains below all came from one sample that was sequenced in a study of T cells in Graves' hyperthyroidism and ophthalmopathy. Amplified TCR beta CDR3 regions derived from RNA transcripts. Researchers ran a first-round RT-PCR on the TCR CDR3 using the HTBI primer set. TCRdb reanalysed the multiplex PCR reads using MiXCR and keeps one entry per CDR3 protein. Among approximately 420,000 distinct CDR3 sequences, approximately 13% were seen once, and the ten largest hold about 5%. Sequencing was performed on blood. The receptors were sampled from a woman younger than 35 with Graves' hyperthyroidism.

This clonotype was counted at least ten times. The rearrangement uses TRBV30 and TRBJ2-7, with 9 bases matching TRBD1. Per the germline V gene, CDR1 is GTSNPN and CDR2 is SVGIG (reference sequence). The CDR3 is 14 residues long. J was trimmed by 4 bases and V by 0 bases; bases with no gene match: 4. In DNA, the CDR3 is TGTGCCTGGAGTGTAGGGACAGGGTTTTACGAGCAGTACTTC. Protein product: CAWSVGTGFYEQYF.

The rearrangement uses TRBV6-1 and TRBJ1-4; TRBD1 is a possible D gene (6 bases). The CDR3 is 16 amino acids. From germline, CDR1 is MNHNS and CDR2 SASEGT. Trimming stripped 10 bases from V and 4 bases from J, with 22 bases between. The CDR3 protein is CATRGQTLNLNEKLFF. CDR3 DNA: TGTGCCACCCGAGGACAGACTCTAAACCTTAATGAAAAACTGTTTTTT.

The chain has TRBV10-3 and TRBJ2-2; D gene unclear. V lost 5 bases and J lost 6, with 7 bases in between. CDR1 is ENHRY and CDR2 is SYGVKD in the germline V gene. This CDR3 spans 12 amino acids. CDR3 in amino acids: CAISSVAGELFF. In DNA form, the CDR3 reads TGTGCCATCAGTTCGGTAGCCGGGGAGCTGTTTTTT.

This clonotype was seen ten or more times. This rearrangement joins TRBV7-2 to TRBJ1-2, with D hard to call. The CDR3 consists of 13 residues. The V end was cut by 5 bases, the J end by 5 bases, with 12 bases between. Germline V gives CDR1 SGHTA, CDR2 FQGNSA. CDR3 sequence (DNA): TGTGCCAGCAGCGCTGACACATCATATGGCTACACCTTC. Protein product: CASSADTSYGYTF.

Ten or more counts support this clonotype. V usage is TRBV2 and J usage is TRBJ2-5; 9 bases fit TRBD2. Germline V lookup: CDR1 SNHLY, CDR2 FYNNEI. The junction had 7 bases not matched to a gene; V was cut back by 4 bases and J by 1 base. The length of the CDR3 is 16 residues. CDR3 in amino acids: CASSGPGLAVQETQYF. In DNA, the CDR3 is TGTGCCAGCAGTGGCCCGGGACTAGCAGTCCAAGAGACCCAGTACTTC.

This clonotype was observed at least ten times. The chain is built from TRBV28 and TRBJ2-2, with unresolved D. There are 16 residues in the CDR3. The V gene's germline CDR1 is MDHEN and CDR2 SYDVKM. Trimming took 8 bases from V and 1 from J, leaving 17 bases between them. CDR3 DNA: TGTGCCAGCGTGGTGAGTGGAGCAGGGAACACCGGGGAGCTGTTTTTT. Its translation is CASVVSGAGNTGELFF. The whole variable domain, remainder taken from reference TRBV28 and TRBJ2-2, is DVKVTQSSRYLVKRTGEKVFLECVQDMDHENMFWYRQDPGLGLRLIYFSYDVKMKEKGDIPEGYSVSREKKERFSLILESASTNQTSMYLCASVVSGAGNTGELFFGEGSRLTVL.

This clonotype occurred many times. The gene calls are TRBV20-1 and TRBJ1-5, with TRBD1 matching over 9 bases. The junction had 14 bases not matched to a gene; V was cut back by 5 bases and J by 6 bases. The CDR3 is 16 amino acids. Germline V gene data show CDR1 as DFQATT and CDR2 as SNEGSKA (reference sequence). CDR3 sequence reads: CSAAAITGGVGQPQHF. The CDR3 coding sequence is TGCAGTGCTGCCGCAATTACAGGGGGCGTGGGTCAGCCCCAGCATTTT.

This clonotype was seen at least ten times. V and J are TRBV6-5 and TRBJ2-7, with a possible D match to TRBD2 (6 bases). The CDR3 consists of 16 residues. Between the trimmed V and J ends, which lost 2 bases and 0 bases, there was a span of 14 bases. Per the germline V gene, CDR1 is MNHEY and CDR2 is SVGAGI. The CDR3 nucleotides read TGTGCCAGCAGTTACGGGGTAGCGGATAGCTCCTACGAGCAGTACTTC. This sequence encodes CASSYGVADSSYEQYF.